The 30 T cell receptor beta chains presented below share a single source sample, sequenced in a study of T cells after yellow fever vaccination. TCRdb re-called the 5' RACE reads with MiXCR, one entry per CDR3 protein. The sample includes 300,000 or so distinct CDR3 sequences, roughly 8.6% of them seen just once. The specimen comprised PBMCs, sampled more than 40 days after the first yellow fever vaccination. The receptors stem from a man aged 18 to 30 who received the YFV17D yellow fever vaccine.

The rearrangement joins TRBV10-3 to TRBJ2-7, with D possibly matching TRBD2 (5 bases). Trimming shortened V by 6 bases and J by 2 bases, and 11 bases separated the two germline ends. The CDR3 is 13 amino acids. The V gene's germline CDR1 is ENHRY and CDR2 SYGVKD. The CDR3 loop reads CAIRADSTYEQYF. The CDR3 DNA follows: TGTGCCATCAGGGCGGACTCGACCTACGAGCAGTACTTC.

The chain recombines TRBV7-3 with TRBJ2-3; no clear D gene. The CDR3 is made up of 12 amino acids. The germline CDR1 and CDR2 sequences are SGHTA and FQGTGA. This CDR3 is CATAATSDTQYF. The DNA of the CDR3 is TGTGCTACTGCCGCCACCTCAGATACGCAGTATTTT.

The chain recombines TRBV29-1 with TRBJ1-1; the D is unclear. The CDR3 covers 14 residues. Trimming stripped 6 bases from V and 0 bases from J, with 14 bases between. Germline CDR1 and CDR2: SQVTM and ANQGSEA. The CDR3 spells CSVIPHRLNTEAFF. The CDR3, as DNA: TGCAGCGTAATCCCCCATAGGTTGAACACTGAAGCTTTCTTT.

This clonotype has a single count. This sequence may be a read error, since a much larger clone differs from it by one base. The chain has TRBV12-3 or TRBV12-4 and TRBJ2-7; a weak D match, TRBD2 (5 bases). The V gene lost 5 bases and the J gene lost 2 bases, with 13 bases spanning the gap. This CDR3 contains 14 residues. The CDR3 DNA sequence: TGTGCCAGCAGTCCCCCGGGGAGCGCCTACGAGCAGTACTTC. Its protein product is CASSPPGSAYEQYF.

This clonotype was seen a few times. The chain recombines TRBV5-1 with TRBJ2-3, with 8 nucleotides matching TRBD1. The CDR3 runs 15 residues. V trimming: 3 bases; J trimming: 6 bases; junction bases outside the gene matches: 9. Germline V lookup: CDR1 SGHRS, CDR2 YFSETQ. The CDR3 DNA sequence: TGCGCCAGCAGCTGGGCCGGGACAGGTGGGGATACGCAGTATTTT. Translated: CASSWAGTGGDTQYF.

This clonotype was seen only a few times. In DNA form, the CDR3 reads TGTGCCTGGAGTGTAGCAGTCATAAACACTGAAGCTTTCTTT. It specifies CAWSVAVINTEAFF. The rearrangement joins TRBV30 to TRBJ1-1; D is undetermined. This CDR3 is 14 amino acids long. V was clipped by 0 bases and J by 2 bases, with 10 bases between them. Germline V lookup: CDR1 GTSNPN, CDR2 SVGIG (reference sequence).

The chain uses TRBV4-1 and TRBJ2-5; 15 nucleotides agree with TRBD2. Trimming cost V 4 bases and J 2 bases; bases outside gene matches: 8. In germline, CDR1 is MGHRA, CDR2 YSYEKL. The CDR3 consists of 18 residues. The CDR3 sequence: CASSPGGTSGGLQETQYF. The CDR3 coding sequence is TGCGCCAGCAGCCCGGGAGGGACTAGCGGGGGGCTACAAGAGACCCAGTACTTC.

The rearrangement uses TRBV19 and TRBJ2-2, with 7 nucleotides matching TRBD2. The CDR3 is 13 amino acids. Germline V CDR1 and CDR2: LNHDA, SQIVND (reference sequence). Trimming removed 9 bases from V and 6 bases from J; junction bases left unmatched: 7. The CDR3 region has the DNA TGTGCCAGCCTACTAGCGCCGGCCGGGGAGCTGTTTTTT. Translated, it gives CASLLAPAGELFF. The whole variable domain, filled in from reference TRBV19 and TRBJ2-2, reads DGGITQSPKYLFRKEGQNVTLSCEQNLNHDAMYWYRQDPGQGLRLIYYSQIVNDFQKGDIAEGYSVSREKKESFPLTVTSAQKNPTAFYLCASLLAPAGELFFGEGSRLTVL.

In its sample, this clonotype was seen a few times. The CDR3 DNA follows: TGTGCCAGCAGCTCCAGACAGGGGGGGACCTACGAGCAGTACTTC. Amino acid sequence: CASSSRQGGTYEQYF. V gene TRBV7-9 combines with J gene TRBJ2-7; 9 bases map to TRBD1. V shed 4 bases and J 2 bases; nucleotides not matched to a gene: 6. The CDR3 length is 15 residues. Germline V gene sequence: CDR1 SEHNR, CDR2 FQNEAQ (reference sequence).

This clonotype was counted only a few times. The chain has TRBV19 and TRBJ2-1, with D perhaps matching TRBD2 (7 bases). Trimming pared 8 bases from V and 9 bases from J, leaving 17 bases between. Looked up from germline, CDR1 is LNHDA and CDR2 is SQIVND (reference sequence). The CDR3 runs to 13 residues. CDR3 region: CASAGGPAREQFF. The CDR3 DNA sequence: TGTGCCAGTGCCGGGGGGCCGGCCCGTGAGCAGTTCTTC. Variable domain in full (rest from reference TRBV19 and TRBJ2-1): DGGITQSPKYLFRKEGQNVTLSCEQNLNHDAMYWYRQDPGQGLRLIYYSQIVNDFQKGDIAEGYSVSREKKESFPLTVTSAQKNPTAFYLCASAGGPAREQFFGPGTRLTVL.

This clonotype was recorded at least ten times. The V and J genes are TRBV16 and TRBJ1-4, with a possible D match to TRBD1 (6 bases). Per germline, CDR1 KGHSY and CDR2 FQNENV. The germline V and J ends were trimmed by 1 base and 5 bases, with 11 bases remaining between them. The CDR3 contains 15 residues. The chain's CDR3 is CASSQWGTSNEKLFF. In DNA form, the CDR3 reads TGTGCCAGCAGCCAATGGGGGACATCAAATGAAAAACTGTTTTTT.

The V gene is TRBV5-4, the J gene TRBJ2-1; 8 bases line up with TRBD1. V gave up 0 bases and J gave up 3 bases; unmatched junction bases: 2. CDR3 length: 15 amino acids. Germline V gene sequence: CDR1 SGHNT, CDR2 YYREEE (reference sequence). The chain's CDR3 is CASSLVGQDYNEQFF. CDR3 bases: TGTGCCAGCAGCTTGGTGGGACAGGACTACAATGAGCAGTTCTTC.

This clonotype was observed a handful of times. The CDR3 DNA reads TGTGCCAGCGCTAAGCCGAGGGGCTCCTACAATGAGCAGTTCTTC. As protein: CASAKPRGSYNEQFF. The J gene is TRBJ2-1, the V gene TRBV11-2; the D call may be TRBD1 or TRBD2 (5 bases each). V dropped 8 bases and J dropped 0 bases, with 14 bases sitting between them. This CDR3 has 15 amino acids. In germline, CDR1 is SGHAT, CDR2 FQNNGV.

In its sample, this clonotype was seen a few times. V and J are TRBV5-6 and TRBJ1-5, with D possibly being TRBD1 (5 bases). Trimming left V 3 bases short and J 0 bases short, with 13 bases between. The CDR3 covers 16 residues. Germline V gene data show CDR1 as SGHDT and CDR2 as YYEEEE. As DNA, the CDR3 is TGTGCCAGCAGCTCAGATCCGGACATTAGCAATCAGCCCCAGCATTTT. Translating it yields CASSSDPDISNQPQHF.

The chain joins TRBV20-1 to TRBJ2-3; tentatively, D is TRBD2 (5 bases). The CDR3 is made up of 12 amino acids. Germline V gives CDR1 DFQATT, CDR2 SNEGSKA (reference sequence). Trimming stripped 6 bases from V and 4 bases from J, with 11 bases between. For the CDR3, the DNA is TGCAGTGCCCTAGCTAACTCAGATACGCAGTATTTT. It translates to CSALANSDTQYF.

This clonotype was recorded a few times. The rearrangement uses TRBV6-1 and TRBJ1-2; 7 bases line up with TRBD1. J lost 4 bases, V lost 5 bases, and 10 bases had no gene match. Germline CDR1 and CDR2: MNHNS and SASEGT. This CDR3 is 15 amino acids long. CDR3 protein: CASSPIDRVVYGYTF. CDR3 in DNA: TGTGCCAGCAGTCCCATCGACAGGGTTGTCTATGGCTACACCTTC.

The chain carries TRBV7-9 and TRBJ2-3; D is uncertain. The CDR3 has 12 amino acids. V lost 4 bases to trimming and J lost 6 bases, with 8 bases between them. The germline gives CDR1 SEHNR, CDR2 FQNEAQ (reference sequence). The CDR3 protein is CASSSQMDTQYF. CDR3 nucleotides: TGTGCCAGCAGCTCCCAGATGGATACGCAGTATTTT.

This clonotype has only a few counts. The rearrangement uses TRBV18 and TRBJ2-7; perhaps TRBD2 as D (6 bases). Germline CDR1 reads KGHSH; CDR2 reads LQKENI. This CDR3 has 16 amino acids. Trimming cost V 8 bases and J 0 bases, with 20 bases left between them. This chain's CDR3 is CASLLRRDCLSYEQYV. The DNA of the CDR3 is TGTGCCAGCCTCCTACGCCGGGACTGCCTCTCCTACGAGCAGTACGTC.

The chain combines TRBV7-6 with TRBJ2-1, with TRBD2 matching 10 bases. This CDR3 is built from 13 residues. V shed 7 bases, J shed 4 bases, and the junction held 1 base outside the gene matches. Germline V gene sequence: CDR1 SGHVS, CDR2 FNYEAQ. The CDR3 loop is CASKAGGYNEQFF. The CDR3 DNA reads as TGTGCCAGCAAAGCGGGGGGGTACAATGAGCAGTTCTTC.

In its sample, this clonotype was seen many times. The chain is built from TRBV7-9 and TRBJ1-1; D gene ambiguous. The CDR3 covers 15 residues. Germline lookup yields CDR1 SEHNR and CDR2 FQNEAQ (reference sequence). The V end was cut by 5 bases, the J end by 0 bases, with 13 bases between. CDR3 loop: CASSLRSGLNTEAFF. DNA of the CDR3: TGTGCCAGCAGCCTACGGTCAGGCTTGAACACTGAAGCTTTCTTT.

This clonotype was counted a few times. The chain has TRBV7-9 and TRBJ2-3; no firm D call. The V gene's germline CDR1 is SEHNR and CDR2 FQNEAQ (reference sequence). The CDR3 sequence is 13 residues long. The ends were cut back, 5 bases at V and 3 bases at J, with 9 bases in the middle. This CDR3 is CASSHPGTDTQYF. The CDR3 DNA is TGTGCCAGCAGCCACCCAGGTACAGATACGCAGTATTTT. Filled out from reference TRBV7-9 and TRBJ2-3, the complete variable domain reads DTGVSQNPRHKITKRGQNVTFRCDPISEHNRLYWYRQTLGQGPEFLTYFQNEAQLEKSRLLSDRFSAERPKGSFSTLEIQRTEQGDSAMYLCASSHPGTDTQYFGPGTRLTVL.

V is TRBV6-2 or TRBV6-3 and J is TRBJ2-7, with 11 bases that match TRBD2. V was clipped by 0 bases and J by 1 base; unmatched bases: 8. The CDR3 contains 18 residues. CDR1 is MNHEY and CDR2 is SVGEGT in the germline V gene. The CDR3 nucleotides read TGTGCCAGCAGTTACTCTTTGCTACGACTAGCGGGGTCCTACGAGCAGTACTTC. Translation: CASSYSLLRLAGSYEQYF.

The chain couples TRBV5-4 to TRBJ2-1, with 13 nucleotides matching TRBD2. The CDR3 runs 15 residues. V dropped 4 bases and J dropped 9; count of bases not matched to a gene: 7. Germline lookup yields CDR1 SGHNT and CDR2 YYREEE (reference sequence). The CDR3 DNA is TGTGCCAGCAGCCAGGATACTAGCGGGGGGGCTGAGCAGTTCTTC. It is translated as CASSQDTSGGAEQFF.

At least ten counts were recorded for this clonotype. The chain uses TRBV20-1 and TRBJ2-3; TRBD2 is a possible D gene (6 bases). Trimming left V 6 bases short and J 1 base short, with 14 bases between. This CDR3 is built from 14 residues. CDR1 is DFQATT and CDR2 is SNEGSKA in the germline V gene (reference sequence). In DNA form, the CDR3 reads TGCAGTGCCGTCTTAGGGACTGGCACAGATACGCAGTATTTT. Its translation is CSAVLGTGTDTQYF.

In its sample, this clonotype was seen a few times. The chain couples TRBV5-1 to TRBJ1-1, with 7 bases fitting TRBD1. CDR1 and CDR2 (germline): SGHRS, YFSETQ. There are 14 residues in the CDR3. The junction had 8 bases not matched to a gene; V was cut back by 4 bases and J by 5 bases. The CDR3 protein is CASSPDRDGTEAFF. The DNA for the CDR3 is TGCGCCAGCAGCCCTGACAGGGACGGGACTGAAGCTTTCTTT.

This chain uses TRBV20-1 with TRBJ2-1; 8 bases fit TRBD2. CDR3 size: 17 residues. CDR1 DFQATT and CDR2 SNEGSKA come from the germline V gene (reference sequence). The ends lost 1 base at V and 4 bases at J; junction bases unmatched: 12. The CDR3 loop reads CSARATGGAHKYNEQFF. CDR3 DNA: TGCAGTGCTAGAGCTACGGGGGGGGCGCATAAGTACAATGAGCAGTTCTTC.

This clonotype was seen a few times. The CDR3 reads CSASFPNSYNEQFF. CDR3 nucleotide sequence: TGCAGTGCTAGTTTTCCTAACTCCTACAATGAGCAGTTCTTC. The chain couples TRBV20-1 to TRBJ2-1; unclear D gene. CDR1 is DFQATT, CDR2 SNEGSKA, per germline (reference sequence). This CDR3 is 14 amino acids long. V gave up 3 bases and J gave up 0 bases, with 9 bases separating them.

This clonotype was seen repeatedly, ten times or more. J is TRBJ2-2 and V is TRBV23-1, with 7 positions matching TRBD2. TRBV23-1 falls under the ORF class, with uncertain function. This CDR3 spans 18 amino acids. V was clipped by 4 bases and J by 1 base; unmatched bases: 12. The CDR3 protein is CASSRSPWTSENTGELFF. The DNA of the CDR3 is TGCGCCAGCAGTCGCAGTCCCTGGACTAGTGAGAACACCGGGGAGCTGTTTTTT.

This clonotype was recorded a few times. CDR3 sequence (DNA): TGTGCCAGCGAAGGGCGGACGCTCGTCCACAATGAGCAGTTCTTC. This sequence encodes CASEGRTLVHNEQFF. This chain joins TRBV2 and TRBJ2-1; D ambiguous. Deletions cut 8 bases from V and 5 bases from J, with 19 bases between. Germline V gives CDR1 SNHLY, CDR2 FYNNEI. CDR3 length: 15 residues.

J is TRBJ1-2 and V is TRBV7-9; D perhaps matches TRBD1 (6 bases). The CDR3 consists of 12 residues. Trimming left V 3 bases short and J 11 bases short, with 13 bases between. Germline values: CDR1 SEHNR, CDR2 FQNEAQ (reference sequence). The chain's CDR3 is CASSFSTQGYTF. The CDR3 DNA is TGTGCCAGCAGCTTTTCCACTCAGGGGTACACCTTC.